This T cell receptor (beta chain) was observed in a study of blood T cell repertoires in COVID-19 (TCRdb year 2020). With respect to the entire study: The collaborator samples originated in the United States, Italy and Spain and spanned the acute and convalescent phases of COVID-19. The prospective study material was composed of cDNA or gDNA derived from T cells, B-cell-depleted T cells, or PBMCs. A de-identified subject ID, COVID-19 status, age in years and sex were almost always included in the sample metadata. Where HLA class I and class II types were available, the types were taken from metadata supplied by the sample provider, not from assay-based typing. Samples came from the ongoing ImmuneRACE study (first 160 participants) plus 1,254 subjects from 6 global collaborators. Deeply sampled blood TCRbeta repertoires from subjects exposed to, actively infected with, or recovered from COVID-19 were included in the dataset. The repertoires were released in a freely available public database intended as a resource for research on the immune response to SARS-CoV-2.

Enrolling through a virtual design, the prospective study's participants ranged in age from roughly 18 to 95 years and lived across 20 to 25 United States geographic areas. Cohort assignment in the prospective study relied on participant-reported clinical history from a screening survey and a study questionnaire. For ImmuneRACE Cohort 3, a participant was defined as recovered based on two consecutive negative NP/OP PCR tests, clearance by a healthcare professional, or resolution of symptoms. In the prospective study, whole blood, serum and a nasopharyngeal or oropharyngeal swab were collected from each participant by mobile phlebotomists. Prospective study participants could optionally give additional blood draws and questionnaires over an approximately 2-month period. Before DNA extraction, blood samples from the prospective study were shipped at room temperature or frozen. TCRbeta CDR3 regions were amplified from genomic DNA using the immunoSEQ Assay, a bias-controlled multiplex PCR. In the paper's pipeline: Within the assay, amplification of reference gene primers was used to estimate how many nucleated cells each sample contained. Sequence reads were collapsed and filtered to measure the absolute abundance of every unique TCRbeta CDR3 rearrangement. For each sample, productive Simpson clonality was calculated as the square root of Simpson's diversity index across productive rearrangements. TCRdb's version of the immuneACCESS table is confined to in-frame rearrangements and falls short of the full clone set. An unresolved V gene accounts for under half of the shortfall where checked; the remainder is of unknown origin. V, J and clone size were drawn from that table, and D and trimming were deduced from the DNA. The sample has approximately 300,000 clones on record, 86% of them singletons. Clones ranked in the top ten supply around 2.4% of the sample.

Paper-wide results and their limitations: Clinical and demographic metadata were provided uncurated, with the amount varying by source and participant.

CDR1 and CDR2, looked up from the germline V gene, are SGHTA and FQGNSA. V is shortened by 5 bases, J by 2 bases, and the region joining them spans 13 bases. From cysteine to phenylalanine, the CDR3 is 15 amino acids long. Only CDR3 DNA remains: 45 bases, in frame from the first base. Comment on this clone: This receptor's antigen is unknown. Base qualities are not at hand, and no much larger clone is one base apart.

The V gene is TRBV7-2 and the J gene is TRBJ1-5; the best D guess is TRBD1, with 5 bases matching. This clonotype originated in a woman aged 18 to 35 who had recovered from COVID-19. Sample: PBMCs or T cells enriched from blood (not recorded which). The nucleotide sequence reads as follows: TGTGCCAGCAGCGACGGGGGGTGGGGCAATCAGCCCCAGCATTTT. Its protein reads: CASSDGGWGNQPQHF. With the rest looked up from the reference TRBV7-2 and TRBJ1-5 genes rather than sequenced, the full variable domain is GAGVSQSPSNKVTEKGKDVELRCDPISGHTALYWYRQSLGQGLEFLIYFQGNSAPDKSGLPSDRFSAERTGGSVSTLTIQRTQQEDSAVYLCASSDGGWGNQPQHFGDGTRLSIL.